This is a list of T cell receptor beta chains from one sample in a study of blood T cell repertoires in COVID-19. Assay used: immunoSEQ multiplex PCR; TCRdb lists only in-frame clones, some missing. The repertoire has about 170,000 clones, around 80% of them found once; the top ten carry about 24%. Source material: peripheral blood. These receptors all stem from an elderly woman with acute or convalescent COVID-19. Each CDR3 is given with its conserved first and last residue. D genes are given only for firm matches. Clone size is shown for a subset of rows, as once, few, many or a class of expanded clone.

v_gene: TRBV4-2; j_gene: TRBJ1-4; d_gene: .; abundance: .; CDR3nt: TGTGCCAGCACCCAGAGCGGGTCCCCGTCGGCTAATGAAAAACTGTTTTTT; CDR3aa: CASTQSGSPSANEKLFF
v_gene: TRBV18; j_gene: TRBJ1-4; d_gene: TRBD1; abundance: .; CDR3nt: TGTGCCAGCTCACCAACCGGGACAGGGAACGAAAAACTGTTTTTT; CDR3aa: CASSPTGTGNEKLFF
v_gene: TRBV7-8; j_gene: TRBJ2-1; d_gene: TRBD2; abundance: .; CDR3nt: TGTGCCAGCAGCTCAAAGCGGGAGGGGGTCTACAATGAGCAGTTCTTC; CDR3aa: CASSSKREGVYNEQFF
v_gene: TRBV2; j_gene: TRBJ2-1; d_gene: TRBD2; abundance: .; CDR3nt: TGTGCCAGCACCCAGCCGGGACTAGGCAATGAGCAGTTCTTC; CDR3aa: CASTQPGLGNEQFF
v_gene: TRBV5-1; j_gene: TRBJ1-6; d_gene: .; abundance: once; CDR3nt: TGCGCCAGCAGATTCCTTCAGGGTTCCTATAATTCACCCCTCCACTTT; CDR3aa: CASRFLQGSYNSPLHF
v_gene: TRBV6-5; j_gene: TRBJ2-1; d_gene: .; abundance: .; CDR3nt: TGTGCCAGCAGAGGCACACCTAAAGGGGGTGAGCAGTTCTTC; CDR3aa: CASRGTPKGGEQFF
v_gene: TRBV7-2; j_gene: TRBJ2-3; d_gene: TRBD1; abundance: .; CDR3nt: TGTGCCAGCAGCGCGACCGGGACAGGGGACACAGATACGCAGTATTTT; CDR3aa: CASSATGTGDTDTQYF
v_gene: TRBV12-5; j_gene: TRBJ2-2; d_gene: .; abundance: .; CDR3nt: TGTGCGTGCACGTATTTAGCGTCAGGTTCCGGGGAGCTGTTTTTT; CDR3aa: CACTYLASGSGELFF
v_gene: TRBV6-5; j_gene: TRBJ2-2; d_gene: TRBD1; abundance: .; CDR3nt: TGTGCCAGCAGTTACGGAGACAGGGAAGCCGGGGAGCTGTTTTTT; CDR3aa: CASSYGDREAGELFF
v_gene: TRBV18; j_gene: TRBJ2-3; d_gene: .; abundance: .; CDR3nt: TGTGCCAGCTCACCAGCAGCGGGAGATACGCAGTATTTT; CDR3aa: CASSPAAGDTQYF
v_gene: TRBV6-2/TRBV6-3; j_gene: TRBJ1-1; d_gene: .; abundance: few; CDR3nt: TGTGCCAGCAGTTCCCTCGGGGATGAAGCTTTCTTT; CDR3aa: CASSSLGDEAFF
v_gene: TRBV5-1; j_gene: TRBJ2-2; d_gene: .; abundance: once; CDR3nt: TGCGCCAGCAGCCAAAACACCGGGGAGCTGTTTTTT; CDR3aa: CASSQNTGELFF
v_gene: TRBV6-5; j_gene: TRBJ1-2; d_gene: TRBD1; abundance: .; CDR3nt: TGTGCCAGTTCAACCGGGACAGGGGGTATCTATGGCTACACCTTC; CDR3aa: CASSTGTGGIYGYTF
v_gene: TRBV7-9; j_gene: TRBJ1-2; d_gene: .; abundance: many; CDR3nt: TGTGCCAGCAGCTCCCCGCGGGAAGGGCGGTGGGCTGGCTACACCTTC; CDR3aa: CASSSPREGRWAGYTF
v_gene: TRBV7-8; j_gene: TRBJ2-5; d_gene: TRBD2; abundance: .; CDR3nt: TGTGCCAGCAGCTTAATACGGACTAGCGGACAAGAGACCCAGTACTTC; CDR3aa: CASSLIRTSGQETQYF
v_gene: TRBV30; j_gene: TRBJ2-7; d_gene: TRBD2; abundance: .; CDR3nt: TGTGCCTGGAGTGTACAAGGGACAAGACTAGCGGCGTCCTACGAGCAGTACTTC; CDR3aa: CAWSVQGTRLAASYEQYF
v_gene: TRBV3-1/TRBV3-2; j_gene: TRBJ2-1; d_gene: .; abundance: .; CDR3nt: TGTGCCAGCAGCCAACCGGTTAGCTCCTACAATGAGCAGTTCTTC; CDR3aa: CASSQPVSSYNEQFF
v_gene: TRBV11-2; j_gene: TRBJ1-3; d_gene: .; abundance: .; CDR3nt: TGTGCCAGCAGCTCGACGACAGGAAACACCATATATTTT; CDR3aa: CASSSTTGNTIYF
v_gene: TRBV6-2/TRBV6-3; j_gene: TRBJ2-1; d_gene: TRBD2; abundance: .; CDR3nt: TGTGCCAGCAGCCTCCGGGGCCAGCGGGGGTACAATGAGCAGTTCTTC; CDR3aa: CASSLRGQRGYNEQFF
v_gene: TRBV7-9; j_gene: TRBJ1-1; d_gene: .; abundance: .; CDR3nt: TGTGCCAGCAGCCCGAACTCGAACACTGAAGCTTTCTTT; CDR3aa: CASSPNSNTEAFF
v_gene: TRBV27; j_gene: TRBJ2-7; d_gene: TRBD2; abundance: few; CDR3nt: TGTGCCAGCAGTAGCATACTAGCGGGAGTATACGAGCAGTACTTC; CDR3aa: CASSSILAGVYEQYF
v_gene: TRBV11-2; j_gene: TRBJ2-1; d_gene: TRBD2; abundance: once; CDR3nt: TGTGCCAGCAGCCTCGTCCTAGCGGGAGCCTACAATGAGCAGTTCTTC; CDR3aa: CASSLVLAGAYNEQFF
v_gene: TRBV7-2; j_gene: TRBJ1-5; d_gene: TRBD1; abundance: once; CDR3nt: TGTGCCAGCAGCTCCCAGGGGGTCGGTCAGCCCCAGCATTTT; CDR3aa: CASSSQGVGQPQHF
v_gene: TRBV27; j_gene: TRBJ2-2; d_gene: TRBD2; abundance: .; CDR3nt: TGTGCCACCAGTAGCGGGAGACACACCGGGGAGCTGTTTTTT; CDR3aa: CATSSGRHTGELFF
v_gene: TRBV5-1; j_gene: TRBJ2-2; d_gene: .; abundance: .; CDR3nt: TGCGCCAGCAGCTTATTACAGGTCTCCACCGGGGAGCTGTTTTTT; CDR3aa: CASSLLQVSTGELFF
v_gene: TRBV7-8; j_gene: TRBJ1-3; d_gene: .; abundance: .; CDR3nt: TGTGCCAGCAGCCTTCAAAGCGCCACCATATATTTT; CDR3aa: CASSLQSATIYF